The 18 T cell receptor beta chains below were found in one sample sequenced in a study of CD8 T cells in Susac syndrome. With random hexamers, roughly 0.5 to 1 ug RNA was reverse transcribed. TCRdb re-analysed the immunoSEQ multiplex PCR reads in MiXCR, keeping a single row per CDR3 protein. The sample includes 120,000 or so distinct CDR3 sequences, 90% to 95% of them seen just once. What was sequenced was CD4+ T cells from PBMCs. These receptors were obtained from a human donor in good health.

The chain joins TRBV7-9 to TRBJ1-1; 8 bases are shared with TRBD1. Per germline, CDR1 SEHNR and CDR2 FQNEAQ (reference sequence). The CDR3 contains 15 residues. After removal of 5 bases from V and 0 bases from J, the junction contained 5 bases not matched to a gene. The CDR3 DNA reads TGTGCCAGCAGCGATGGACAGGGATTGAACACTGAAGCTTTCTTT. Amino acids: CASSDGQGLNTEAFF. The full variable domain, in which reference TRBV7-9 and TRBJ1-1 provide the parts outside the CDR3, is DTGVSQNPRHKITKRGQNVTFRCDPISEHNRLYWYRQTLGQGPEFLTYFQNEAQLEKSRLLSDRFSAERPKGSFSTLEIQRTEQGDSAMYLCASSDGQGLNTEAFFGQGTRLTVV.

This chain links TRBV12-3 or TRBV12-4 with TRBJ1-5; the D gene is possibly TRBD1 (6 bases). V was pared by 6 bases and J by 7 bases, with 16 bases between. This CDR3 spans 14 amino acids. The CDR3 sequence is CASREQGPGQPQHF. The CDR3 DNA sequence: TGTGCCAGCAGAGAACAGGGCCCCGGCCAGCCCCAGCATTTT.

The rearrangement uses TRBV7-2 and TRBJ2-7; 8 nucleotides align to TRBD2. The CDR3 loop spans 15 amino acids. Germline CDR1 is SGHTA and CDR2 is FQGNSA. With V trimmed by 2 bases and J by 3 bases, 6 bases remained unmatched. CDR3 in DNA: TGTGCCAGCAGCTTATCCGGGACTAGTAGCTACGAGCAGTACTTC. Encoded protein: CASSLSGTSSYEQYF.

The V gene is TRBV2, the J gene TRBJ2-1; D not certain. The CDR3 has 14 amino acids. Trimming shortened V by 11 bases and J by 4 bases, and 18 bases separated the two germline ends. From germline, CDR1 is SNHLY and CDR2 FYNNEI. CDR3: CASADGSRYNEQFF. CDR3 in DNA: TGTGCCTCTGCTGACGGCTCGCGGTACAATGAGCAGTTCTTC.

The chain uses TRBV6-1 and TRBJ2-7; 10 nucleotides line up with TRBD2. The CDR3 sequence is 17 residues long. After removal of 10 bases from V and 1 base from J, the junction contained 16 bases not matched to a gene. Germline V lookup: CDR1 MNHNS, CDR2 SASEGT. CDR3 nucleotide sequence: TGTGCCACCACCGGGCTAGCGGGAGCCACTGTATCCTACGAGCAGTACTTC. It translates to CATTGLAGATVSYEQYF.

CDR3 nucleotides: TGCAGCGCGGGGACTAGCGTTAGGGAGCAGTACTTC. This codes for CSAGTSVREQYF. V usage is TRBV29-1 and J usage is TRBJ2-7; 10 nucleotides agree with TRBD2. Germline V gives CDR1 SQVTM, CDR2 ANQGSEA. The CDR3 spans 12 residues. Trimming took 7 bases from V and 7 from J; bases not matched to a gene: 7.

The V and J genes are TRBV19 and TRBJ1-5, with no clear D. Germline loops: CDR1 LNHDA, CDR2 SQIVND (reference sequence). The CDR3 extends over 12 amino acids. V lost 11 bases to trimming and J lost 10 bases, with 18 bases between them. The CDR3 loop is CAVGHQRSPQHF. CDR3 sequence (DNA): TGTGCCGTAGGGCACCAGAGGAGCCCCCAGCATTTT.

Points on this clonotype: A junction boundary mismatches the germline segment, possibly from a read error. V gene TRBV10-3 combines with J gene TRBJ2-2; a possible D gene is TRBD2 (5 bases). CDR3 length: 14 residues. Germline V lookup: CDR1 ENHRY, CDR2 SYGVKD. In DNA form, the CDR3 reads TGTGCCATCGGTGAGGGATTAAACACCGGGGAGCTGTTTTTT. Protein: CAIGEGLNTGELFF.

This chain links TRBV2 with TRBJ2-5, with 11 bases identical to TRBD1. V shed 10 bases and J 5 bases; nucleotides not matched to a gene: 12. The germline CDR1 and CDR2 sequences are SNHLY and FYNNEI. CDR3 length: 15 residues. CDR3 in amino acids: CATRPGTGGDETQYF. DNA of the CDR3: TGTGCCACCCGACCCGGGACAGGGGGTGACGAGACCCAGTACTTC.

The J gene is TRBJ2-4, the V gene TRBV5-4; D remains ambiguous. The CDR3 totals 16 residues. CDR1 is SGHNT, CDR2 YYREEE, per germline (reference sequence). With 0 bases removed from V and 5 bases from J, the gap between germline ends came to 15 bases. DNA for the CDR3: TGTGCCAGCAGCTTGGCAGGATTTGGTAGCCAAAACATTCAGTACTTC. This translates into CASSLAGFGSQNIQYF.

The chain joins TRBV9 to TRBJ2-3, with D perhaps TRBD2 (5 bases). CDR3 length: 15 amino acids. Trimming left V 0 bases short and J 2 bases short, with 10 bases between. Germline V gene sequence: CDR1 SGDLS, CDR2 YYNGEE. CDR3 nucleotides: TGTGCCAGCAGCGTAGGGGGTAGCGCCACAGATACGCAGTATTTT. Amino acids: CASSVGGSATDTQYF.

The CDR3 DNA reads as TGCGCCAGCAGCTCCGGAGCAGGGGGCCGGGAGACCCAGTACTTC. This sequence encodes CASSSGAGGRETQYF. This sequence joins TRBV5-1 and TRBJ2-5; 8 bases are a match to TRBD1. CDR1 and CDR2 (germline): SGHRS, YFSETQ. CDR3 length: 15 amino acids. The J segment lost 5 bases and the V segment lost 3 bases, leaving 9 bases of the junction unmatched.

This clonotype is a singleton in its sample. The V and J genes are TRBV12-3 or TRBV12-4 and TRBJ2-1, with a tentative D call TRBD2 (6 bases). Trimming cost V 6 bases and J 8 bases, with 17 bases left between them. This CDR3 is 14 amino acids long. This chain's CDR3 is CASRRDSSWDEQFF. The CDR3 nucleotides are TGTGCCAGCAGGCGGGACTCCAGCTGGGATGAGCAGTTCTTC.

This rearrangement joins TRBV25-1 to TRBJ2-6; maybe TRBD1 (6 bases). The V and J ends lost 4 bases and 1 base respectively, with 11 bases between them. Germline loops: CDR1 MGHDK, CDR2 SYGVNS. This CDR3 spans 16 amino acids. CDR3 loop: CASSGFTGSGANVLTF. The CDR3 bases are TGTGCCAGCAGTGGGTTCACAGGGTCTGGGGCCAACGTCCTGACTTTC.

The V gene is TRBV19, the J gene TRBJ2-4; 13 bases agree with TRBD2. CDR1 is LNHDA and CDR2 is SQIVND in the germline V gene (reference sequence). Trimming at V came to 5 bases and at J to 5 bases, leaving 9 bases not matched to a gene. CDR3 length equals 17 residues. The CDR3 protein is CASSPTGLAGNQNIQYF. The CDR3 region has the DNA TGTGCCAGTAGTCCCACGGGACTAGCGGGAAACCAAAACATTCAGTACTTC.

V and J are TRBV7-2 and TRBJ1-5; D is possibly TRBD1 (5 bases). CDR3 length: 15 amino acids. V lost 1 base and J lost 2, with 9 bases in between. The germline CDR1 and CDR2 sequences are SGHTA and FQGNSA. In DNA form, the CDR3 reads TGTGCCAGCAGCTTAGGGGGCAGCGGCAATCAGCCCCAGCATTTT. This sequence encodes CASSLGGSGNQPQHF.

The V gene is TRBV19, the J gene TRBJ2-1; 10 bases match TRBD2. CDR3 size: 17 residues. Germline CDR1 reads LNHDA; CDR2 reads SQIVND (reference sequence). V was pared by 1 base and J by 4 bases, with 7 bases of the junction left unmatched. The CDR3 here is CASSIGQREGLYNEQFF. CDR3 bases: TGTGCCAGTAGTATAGGCCAGCGGGAGGGCCTGTACAATGAGCAGTTCTTC.

The chain links TRBV24-1 to TRBJ1-5; weak D call: TRBD1 (5 bases). Trimming shortened V by 4 bases and J by 0 bases, and 9 bases separated the two germline ends. The CDR3 consists of 15 residues. Germline CDR1 is KGHDR and CDR2 is SFDVKD. DNA for the CDR3: TGTGCCACCAGTGAGGGACTCCATAGCAATCAGCCCCAGCATTTT. This sequence encodes CATSEGLHSNQPQHF.